The T cell receptor (beta chain) described here comes from a study of blood T cell repertoires in COVID-19. Study in general: Both acute and convalescent COVID-19 samples were obtained from the United States, Italy and Spain.

Authors' methods: Using reference gene primer amplification, nucleated cell counts were estimated. Clones were sequenced by immunoSEQ multiplex PCR, and TCRdb holds only the in-frame ones, with some missing. That table furnishes V, J and clone size, whereas the DNA furnished D and trimming. The sample yields around 97,000 clones, almost 90% seen once. The CDR3 is 14 residues long. V dropped 9 bases and J dropped 0 bases, with 15 bases sitting between them. Looked up from germline, CDR1 is SEHNR and CDR2 is FQNEAQ (reference sequence). The sample was peripheral blood. The receptor was isolated from a human donor in a cohort sampled during active COVID-19. The chain joins TRBV7-9 to TRBJ2-7; D may be TRBD2 (6 bases). CDR3 sequence (DNA): TGTGCCAGTCAAGGAGGGAAGATCTCCTACGAGCAGTACTTC. It yields the protein CASQGGKISYEQYF.